The source of this T cell receptor (beta chain) is a study of CD8+ T cells in alopecia areata. Study-level results: Clarity of TCR sharing across patients fell short of that in mice, possibly HLA-related. Greater clonality was observed in lesional scalp samples, especially alopecia totalis/universalis, versus normal scalp.

A few counts support this clone. What it binds is not known. Extracted RNA was reverse transcribed into cDNA, the sequencing template. Generated by immunoSEQ multiplex PCR, the TCRdb table keeps only in-frame clones and is missing some. The table lists 100,000 to 120,000 clones, 50% to 60% of them singletons. Specimens obtained from alopecia areata patients comprised lesional scalp punch biopsies and peripheral blood. Cell sorting on a FACSAria was used to separate CD4+ and CD8+ T cells from the PBMCs. The CDR3 length is 15 residues. J gave up 2 bases and V 5 bases, and 5 bases lay outside the gene matches. CDR1 is MDHEN and CDR2 is SYDVKM in the germline V gene.

The rearrangement joins TRBV28 to TRBJ2-3; 9 nucleotides agree with TRBD1. The TCR was taken from a human donor with alopecia areata. The sample comprised NKG2D-low CD8+ T cells sorted from blood. CDR3 sequence reads: CASSAGTGITDTQYF. The CDR3 DNA follows: TGTGCCAGCAGTGCAGGGACAGGGATCACAGATACGCAGTATTTT.